The clone carrying this T cell receptor (beta chain) was detected many times. The antigen is not known. What was amplified from RNA transcripts were TCR beta CDR3 regions. When the TCR CDR3 underwent first-round RT-PCR, the HTBI primer set was used. Via MiXCR, TCRdb re-called the multiplex PCR reads, giving one row per CDR3 protein. The table includes about 570,000 distinct CDR3 sequences, about 45% detected once. Germline V CDR1 and CDR2: SGHRS, YFSETQ. Trimming took 4 bases from V and 6 from J; bases not matched to a gene: 4. The CDR3 has 13 amino acids. Patients with uncontrolled infections, other autoimmune diseases, pregnancy or lactation were excluded. This sample was included in a study of T cells in Graves' hyperthyroidism and ophthalmopathy. Whole-study findings and limits: Ophthalmopathy was told apart from stable hyperthyroidism by a 13 V-J model. Researchers found most expanded thyroid clonotypes above 0.001 in blood as well.

Source material: peripheral blood or thyroid tissue (not recorded which). This receptor was identified in an adult woman with Graves' disease, either hyperthyroidism or ophthalmopathy (not recorded which). This chain connects TRBV5-1 to TRBJ2-7; TRBD1 aligns across 10 bases. The chain's CDR3 is CASSARDRGEQYF. The CDR3 region has the DNA TGCGCCAGCAGCGCCAGGGACAGGGGCGAGCAGTACTTC. Full variable domain (remainder filled in from reference TRBV5-1 and TRBJ2-7): KAGVTQTPRYLIKTRGQQVTLSCSPISGHRSVSWYQQTPGQGLQFLFEYFSETQRNKGNFPGRFSGRQFSNSRSEMNVSTLELGDSALYLCASSARDRGEQYFGPGTRLTVT.